The present TCR beta chain was sequenced within a study of cytomegalovirus exposure and HLA in healthy donors. The PCR used 60 Vbeta and 13 Jbeta primers. The method was immunoSEQ multiplex PCR; TCRdb's version includes in-frame clones alone and lacks a portion of them. The sample records around 150,000 clones, around 80% being singletons. Points on this clone: Its antigen is undetermined.

Points from the study as a whole: Later work found most CMV-associated TCR beta chains apparently HLA-restricted. Testing in vitro showed three CMV-associated chains specific for CMV antigens.

The germline V and J ends were trimmed by 5 bases and 1 base, with 18 bases remaining between them. The CDR3 is made up of 16 amino acids. Germline lookup yields CDR1 SGHTS and CDR2 YDEGEE. V and J are TRBV5-8 and TRBJ1-2; D gene unclear. This TCR derives from a woman in her 30s in good health and CMV-seropositive. The source material was PBMCs. The DNA of the CDR3 is TGTGCCAGCAGTCTGCTACCAGAACAGTTTAACTATGGCTACACCTTC. Translated: CASSLLPEQFNYGYTF.